A single T cell receptor beta chain is shown here with its context. The data derive from a study of cytomegalovirus exposure and HLA in healthy donors. Here immunoSEQ multiplex PCR was the method, and the copy in TCRdb shows in-frame clones only, minus some. The table lists tens of thousands of clones, around 89% of them singletons. The V and J ends lost 1 base and 5 bases respectively, with 8 bases between them. This CDR3 is 13 amino acids long. Germline V gene sequence: CDR1 SGHNT, CDR2 YYREEE (reference sequence). Sequencing was carried out using PBMCs. This TCR was recovered from a woman between 18 and 30 years old in good health and CMV-seronegative. The chain has TRBV5-4 and TRBJ2-3, with unresolved D. The CDR3 protein is CASSLRALDTQYF. CDR3 nucleotides: TGTGCCAGCAGCTTGCGTGCGTTAGATACGCAGTATTTT.